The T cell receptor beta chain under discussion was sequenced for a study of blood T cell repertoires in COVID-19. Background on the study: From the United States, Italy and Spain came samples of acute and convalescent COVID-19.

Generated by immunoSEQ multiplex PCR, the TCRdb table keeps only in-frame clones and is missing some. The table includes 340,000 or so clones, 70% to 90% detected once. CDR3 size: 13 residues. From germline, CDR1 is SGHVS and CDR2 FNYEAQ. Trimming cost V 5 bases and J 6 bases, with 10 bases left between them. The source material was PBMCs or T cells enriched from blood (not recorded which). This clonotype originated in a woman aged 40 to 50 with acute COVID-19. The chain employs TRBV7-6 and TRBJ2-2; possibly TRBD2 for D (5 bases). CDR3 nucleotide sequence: TGTGCCAGCAGCCCAACAGCGGCCGGGGAGCTGTTTTTT. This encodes CASSPTAAGELFF.